The rows below give T cell receptor beta chains drawn from one sample of a study of cytomegalovirus exposure and HLA in healthy donors. Method: immunoSEQ multiplex PCR; TCRdb's copy keeps in-frame clones and lacks some. Of 75,000 to 85,000 clones detected, approximately 91% appear once; the ten largest clones hold 2.1%. Sequencing input: PBMCs. These receptors were taken from a man aged 25 to 45 in good health and CMV-seronegative. The conserved cysteine and the conserved F or W are not part of the CDR3 here.

>TRBJ1-5|TRBV29-1
SVPHRPSNQPQH
>TRBJ2-5|TRBV9
ASSVGPGGETQY
>TRBJ2-7|TRBV6-6
ASSLDGDYEQY
>TRBJ2-2|TRBV9
ASSVGGGARNTGELF
>TRBJ2-1|TRBV7-2
ASSTSGTEHNEQF
>TRBJ1-5|TRBV6-5
ASSLQFNQPQH
>TRBJ1-2|TRBV9
ASSPRTDPNYGYT
>TRBJ2-5|TRBV4-1
ASREGTGAWETQY
>TRBJ1-6|TRBV6-5
ASRQTGSNSPLH
>TRBJ2-3|TRBV7-3
ASSFGTGSDTQY
>TRBJ2-1|TRBV19
ASSRLAGAYNEQF
>TRBJ2-7|TRBV7-9
ASSPLSPTYEQY
>TRBJ1-1|TRBV11-3
ASSLRVGTEAF
>TRBJ2-7|TRBV27
ASARQGSYEQY
>TRBJ2-1|TRBV5-1
ASSLEGLALYNEQF
>TRBJ1-1|TRBV29-1
SVEDRLLEAF
>TRBJ1-5|TRBV2
ASKLGTSDQPQH
>TRBJ2-7|TRBV6-1
ASSVAGGSYEQY
>TRBJ2-5|TRBV29-1
SAALGQETQY
>TRBJ1-5|TRBV28
ASSLVDRLNQPQH
>TRBJ2-1|TRBV11-3
ASSYGWAGQGANEQF
>TRBJ1-6|TRBV7-9
ASSQSGGVSPLH
>TRBJ2-5|TRBV9
ASSVLTGERETQY
>TRBJ1-1|TRBV5-4
ASSLTGDGTEAF
>TRBJ2-7|TRBV6-6
ASSPGRGAYEQY
>TRBJ1-2|TRBV19
ASSIGPMLKRGGYT
>TRBJ1-2|TRBV14
ASSQGFSVFSGYT
>TRBJ2-1|TRBV5-1
ASSKGQLPNEQF
>TRBJ2-7|TRBV19
ASSIVKTGAYEQY
>TRBJ2-1|TRBV20-1
SGGSGEQF
>TRBJ2-1|TRBV14
ASSPGEEVITDEQF
>TRBJ1-1|TRBV11-2
ASSRTGGLGTEAF
>TRBJ1-2|TRBV9
ASSVSLSYGYT
>TRBJ1-6|TRBV27
ASSSTSRGSILH
>TRBJ1-2|TRBV30
AWSGDRVNYGYT
>TRBJ2-3|TRBV4-2
ASSQDWSAGGVDTQY
>TRBJ2-4|TRBV13
ASSTRDSYEIGAKNIQY
>TRBJ2-4|TRBV6-1
ASSGRGAGNIQY
>TRBJ2-1|TRBV2
ASRELAGGPNEQF
>TRBJ2-3|TRBV29-1
SAGGAQDSTDTQY
>TRBJ1-1|TRBV5-1
ASSLGASANTEAF
>TRBJ1-4|TRBV4-1
ASSQVVFIRGIKKYTNEKLF
>TRBJ2-3|TRBV19
ASSLGTNTDTQY
>TRBJ2-3|TRBV7-3
ASSPGQGSTDTQY
>TRBJ2-7|TRBV21-1
ASSRHPGTSGSPELDEQY
>TRBJ1-3|TRBV18
ASSGSISGNTIY
>TRBJ2-1|TRBV18
ASSPSGTVYNEQF
>TRBJ1-6|TRBV28
ASSFMFGRGRLDSPLH
>TRBJ2-3|TRBV7-2
ASSPGTPPDTQY
>TRBJ2-2|TRBV11-2
ASSPISGPRGGELF
>TRBJ2-1|TRBV10-3
AISEFSGSGNEQF
>TRBJ2-7|TRBV28
ASSLPPGEQY
>TRBJ1-2|TRBV7-2
ASSATGFGYT